The 7 T cell receptor beta chains reported below all come from one sample, sequenced in a study of TIL therapy for anti-PD-1-resistant metastatic lung cancer. As for time point: pre-treatment sample, taken before nivolumab and TIL therapy. Tumor tissue came from excised metastases, mostly pleural nodules or supraclavicular lymph nodes. This was the immunoSEQ v3 assay. Profiled with immunoSEQ multiplex PCR; TCRdb holds only in-frame clones, not every one. The table includes around 45,000 clones, 71% detected once. The source was tumor tissue, collected at baseline. All receptors derive from a person aged 25 to 85 with non-small cell lung cancer.

The genes are TRBV6-4 and TRBJ1-1, with a possible D match to TRBD1 (5 bases). CDR1 is MRHNA and CDR2 is SNTAGT in the germline V gene. The CDR3 has 13 residues. V was shortened by 6 bases and J by 2 bases, with 10 bases between the two germline ends. CDR3 amino acids: CASSLQENTEAFF. The CDR3 DNA reads as TGTGCCAGCAGCCTACAGGAAAACACTGAAGCTTTCTTT.

In this sample, this clone is medium-sized. The chain uses TRBV7-9 and TRBJ2-3; D possibly matches TRBD1 or TRBD2 (6 bases each). Trimming stripped 6 bases from V and 2 bases from J, with 15 bases between. The germline V gene has CDR1 SEHNR and CDR2 FQNEAQ (reference sequence). The CDR3 covers 15 residues. CDR3 bases: TGTGCCAGCAGTCCCGAGGGGGGAAACACAGATACGCAGTATTTT. It encodes CASSPEGGNTDTQYF.

The V and J genes are TRBV6-6 and TRBJ1-2, with D possibly matching TRBD1 (6 bases). Germline V gene sequence: CDR1 MNHNY, CDR2 SVGAGI (reference sequence). Trimming took 7 bases from V and 4 from J, leaving 19 bases between them. This CDR3 spans 15 amino acids. The CDR3 coding sequence is TGTGCCAGCACTCGTCAGGGGTCTCAAGTCTATGGCTACACCTTC. The encoded protein is CASTRQGSQVYGYTF.

This clone was detected only once. The rearrangement links TRBV5-6 to TRBJ1-1, with a weak D call TRBD1 (6 bases). V was pared by 4 bases and J by 3 bases, with 13 bases between. Germline V gene lookup returns CDR1 SGHDT and CDR2 YYEEEE. The length of the CDR3 is 14 residues. CDR3 in amino acids: CASSIIRGDTEAFF. In nucleotides, the CDR3 is TGTGCCAGCAGCATCATCAGGGGCGACACTGAAGCTTTCTTT. Full variable domain (outside the CDR3, taken from reference TRBV5-6 and TRBJ1-1): DAGVTQSPTHLIKTRGQQVTLRCSPKSGHDTVSWYQQALGQGPQFIFQYYEEEERQRGNFPDRFSGHQFPNYSSELNVNALLLGDSALYLCASSIIRGDTEAFFGQGTRLTVV.

The chain employs TRBV4-1 and TRBJ2-3, with a possible D match to TRBD2 (6 bases). Per the germline V gene, CDR1 is MGHRA and CDR2 is YSYEKL. Trimming cost V 3 bases and J 4 bases, with 14 bases left between them. The CDR3 sequence is 15 residues long. CDR3 sequence: CASSQTGLAADTQYF. The CDR3 region has the DNA TGCGCCAGCAGCCAGACGGGACTGGCCGCAGATACGCAGTATTTT.

This clone was seen a few times. J is TRBJ1-6 and V is TRBV5-1, with 7 bases fitting TRBD1. V was pared by 0 bases and J by 2 bases, with 2 bases of the junction left unmatched. The V gene's germline CDR1 is SGHRS and CDR2 YFSETQ. This CDR3 has 16 residues. This CDR3 reads CASSLGQGTYNSPLHF. CDR3 DNA: TGCGCCAGCAGCTTGGGACAGGGAACCTATAATTCACCCCTCCACTTT.

The chain couples TRBV4-3 to TRBJ1-2; D might be TRBD1 (5 bases). V lost 3 bases to trimming and J lost 1 base, with 9 bases between them. In germline, CDR1 is LGHNA, CDR2 YSLEER. This CDR3 has 14 amino acids. CDR3 nucleotides: TGCGCCAGCAGCCAGGGGGTCCTTAACTATGGCTACACCTTC. Its protein is CASSQGVLNYGYTF.